This is a list of T cell receptor beta chains from one sample in a study of cytomegalovirus exposure and HLA in healthy donors. Produced via immunoSEQ multiplex PCR; TCRdb's table is partial and in-frame only. The sample has some 200,000 clones, roughly 80% seen once. The sample taken for sequencing was PBMCs. The receptors shown here come from a female donor in good health and CMV-seronegative. Each CDR3 is given with its conserved first and last residue. A D gene is named only where the DNA matches it firmly. A clone size is listed for some rows: how often the clone was seen (once, few, many), or a class if it is expanded.

J gene	D gene	clone size	V gene	CDR3 protein	CDR3 DNA
TRBJ1-1	.	.	TRBV30	CAWSRQGPEAFF	TGTGCCTGGAGTCGTCAGGGCCCTGAAGCTTTCTTT
TRBJ2-3	TRBD2	.	TRBV29-1	CSVEDRGTSGATDTQYF	TGCAGCGTTGAAGATCGTGGGACTAGCGGGGCCACAGATACGCAGTATTTT
TRBJ2-1	.	.	TRBV19	CASSGTHYNEQFF	TGTGCCAGTAGCGGGACTCACTACAATGAGCAGTTCTTC
TRBJ2-3	TRBD1	.	TRBV7-2	CASFDRGRTDTQYF	TGTGCCAGCTTTGACAGGGGGCGGACAGATACGCAGTATTTT
TRBJ2-7	.	.	TRBV6-5	CASSDHREEYF	TGTGCCAGCAGTGATCACAGGGAAGAGTACTTC
TRBJ2-5	TRBD1	.	TRBV7-9	CASSRNRGETQYF	TGTGCCAGCAGCCGAAACAGGGGGGAGACCCAGTACTTC
TRBJ1-1	.	.	TRBV6-5	CASSSQVYTEAFF	TGTGCCAGCAGTTCACAGGTTTACACTGAAGCTTTCTTT
TRBJ2-1	.	.	TRBV5-1	CASSLIGSRGSYNEQFF	TGCGCCAGCAGCTTGATCGGGAGCAGAGGGTCCTACAATGAGCAGTTCTTC
TRBJ1-2	TRBD1	.	TRBV7-9	CASSQTGNYGYTF	TGTGCCAGCAGCCAGACAGGGAACTATGGCTACACCTTC
TRBJ1-2	.	.	TRBV28	CASTDGGVYGYTF	TGTGCCAGCACCGATGGGGGGGTCTATGGCTACACCTTC
TRBJ1-5	.	.	TRBV27	CASSYVLLGRGNQPQHF	TGTGCCAGCAGTTATGTCTTGTTGGGCCGTGGCAATCAGCCCCAGCATTTT
TRBJ1-5	.	once	TRBV6-5	CASALRFNQPQHF	TGTGCCAGCGCACTACGATTTAATCAGCCCCAGCATTTT
TRBJ1-2	TRBD1	once	TRBV7-9	CASSLDRALNYGYTF	TGTGCCAGCAGCCTCGACAGGGCGCTTAACTATGGCTACACCTTC
TRBJ1-1	.	.	TRBV28	CASHSLSTEAFF	TGTGCCAGCCACTCTCTTTCCACTGAAGCTTTCTTT
TRBJ1-4	TRBD1	.	TRBV4-1	CASSRPQGATNEKLFF	TGCGCCAGCAGCCGCCCACAGGGGGCAACTAATGAAAAACTGTTTTTT
TRBJ1-1	.	.	TRBV6-1	CAIHRAGNTEAFF	TGTGCCATCCACAGGGCCGGGAACACTGAAGCTTTCTTT
TRBJ1-1	.	.	TRBV7-9	CASSLVLEQTEAFF	TGTGCCAGCAGCTTAGTCTTAGAACAGACTGAAGCTTTCTTT
TRBJ1-2	TRBD1	.	TRBV30	CAWSDRGDYGYTF	TGTGCCTGGAGTGACAGGGGAGACTATGGCTACACCTTC
TRBJ2-3	TRBD2	.	TRBV28	CASQERGAPDTQYF	TGTGCCAGCCAAGAGCGGGGGGCCCCAGATACGCAGTATTTT
TRBJ2-7	TRBD1	.	TRBV28	CAITRGQPYEQYF	TGTGCCATTACCAGGGGGCAACCCTACGAGCAGTACTTC
TRBJ2-6	TRBD2	.	TRBV18	CASSPLSAGGDSGANVLTF	TGTGCCAGCTCACCATTGTCGGCGGGGGGAGACTCTGGGGCCAACGTCCTGACTTTC
TRBJ2-5	TRBD1	.	TRBV27	CASSFFGRSDRTETQYF	TGTGCCAGCAGTTTTTTCGGTAGGTCGGACAGGACAGAGACCCAGTACTTC
TRBJ2-6	.	.	TRBV5-4	CASSFAGANVLTF	TGTGCCAGCAGCTTCGCTGGGGCCAACGTCCTGACTTTC
TRBJ2-3	TRBD2	.	TRBV7-2	CASSRTRRDTQYF	TGTGCCAGCAGCCGGACTAGAAGGGATACGCAGTATTTT
TRBJ1-1	.	.	TRBV7-3	CASSFSTDRTEAFF	TGTGCCAGCAGCTTCTCGACAGATCGCACTGAAGCTTTCTTT
TRBJ1-4	TRBD1	.	TRBV7-9	CASSLSGQGNEKLFF	TGTGCCAGCAGCTTATCGGGACAGGGTAATGAAAAACTGTTTTTT
TRBJ1-5	.	.	TRBV7-8	CASSLAAGFQPQHF	TGTGCCAGCAGCTTAGCGGCGGGGTTTCAGCCCCAGCATTTT
TRBJ2-2	.	few	TRBV9	CASSLRSYTGELFF	TGTGCCAGCAGCCTCCGGTCCTACACCGGGGAGCTGTTTTTT
TRBJ2-1	.	.	TRBV20-1	CSARLSNEQFF	TGCAGTGCCCGCCTAAGCAATGAGCAGTTCTTC
TRBJ1-4	.	.	TRBV15	CATSRDLAQGGEKLFF	TGTGCCACCAGCAGAGATCTGGCGCAGGGTGGGGAAAAACTGTTTTTT
TRBJ1-3	.	.	TRBV6-1	CASSERRAGNTIYF	TGTGCCAGCAGTGAACGGAGGGCTGGAAACACCATATATTTT
TRBJ2-3	.	.	TRBV10-2	CASSDIGRTEDTQYF	TGCGCCAGCAGTGACATCGGGAGAACCGAGGATACGCAGTATTTT
TRBJ2-7	TRBD2	once	TRBV29-1	CSLTSGGGRFF	TGCAGCTTAACTAGCGGGGGGGGCCGGTTCTTC
TRBJ1-4	.	.	TRBV19	CASSITGSEKLFF	TGTGCCAGTAGTATAACAGGGAGCGAAAAACTGTTTTTT
TRBJ2-7	TRBD1	once	TRBV5-1	CASSQGAISYEQYF	TGCGCCAGCAGTCAGGGGGCAATTTCCTACGAGCAGTACTTC
TRBJ1-2	.	.	TRBV15	CATSRVRQFNYGYTF	TGTGCCACCAGCAGAGTCCGACAGTTTAACTATGGCTACACCTTC
TRBJ1-5	.	few	TRBV4-1	CASSQVEDRWQPQHF	TGCGCCAGCAGCCAAGTGGAGGACCGGTGGCAGCCCCAGCATTTT
TRBJ1-3	.	.	TRBV9	CASSVTQGDGNTIYF	TGTGCCAGCAGCGTCACACAGGGAGATGGAAACACCATATATTTT
TRBJ1-5	.	.	TRBV7-6	CASSLRESNQPQHF	TGTGCCAGCAGCTTAAGAGAAAGCAATCAGCCCCAGCATTTT
TRBJ2-5	.	.	TRBV7-9	CASSPDRVTQYF	TGTGCCAGCAGCCCAGACAGAGTTACCCAGTACTTC
TRBJ2-3	.	.	TRBV5-4	CASNIKGAGSTDTQYF	TGTGCCAGCAACATAAAGGGGGCGGGGTCCACAGATACGCAGTATTTT
TRBJ1-2	.	.	TRBV20-1	CSARGGYGYTF	TGCAGTGCTAGAGGCGGCTATGGCTACACCTTC